This T cell receptor beta chain was sequenced during a study of T-cell memory formation after mild COVID-19. Findings and limits, study-wide: The CD4+ clones that contracted clustered mainly within CM and EM, and the CD8+ clones concentrated in EMRA.

One entry per CDR3 protein, called by TCRdb with MiXCR from the 5' RACE reads. This sample carries 450,000 or so distinct CDR3 sequences, around 25% of them seen once, and the ten largest clones take 9.5% to 15%. The trim removed 5 bases at V and 3 bases at J, leaving 10 bases unmatched. The CDR3 is 17 residues long. CDR1 and CDR2 (germline): MNHEY, SMNVEV (reference sequence). This clonotype turned up a few times. Its matching antigen is unknown. The chain couples TRBV27 to TRBJ2-3; 11 positions match TRBD2. Sequencing was done on a sample of PBMCs or a T cell subset sorted from them (not recorded which). This sequence originates from an adult woman who had mild COVID-19 (a few samples of this study predate the infection). Cell type and time point are not known. The CDR3 sequence: CASSPKLAGASTDTQYF. For the CDR3, the DNA is TGTGCCAGCAGTCCAAAACTAGCGGGAGCGAGTACAGATACGCAGTATTTT.